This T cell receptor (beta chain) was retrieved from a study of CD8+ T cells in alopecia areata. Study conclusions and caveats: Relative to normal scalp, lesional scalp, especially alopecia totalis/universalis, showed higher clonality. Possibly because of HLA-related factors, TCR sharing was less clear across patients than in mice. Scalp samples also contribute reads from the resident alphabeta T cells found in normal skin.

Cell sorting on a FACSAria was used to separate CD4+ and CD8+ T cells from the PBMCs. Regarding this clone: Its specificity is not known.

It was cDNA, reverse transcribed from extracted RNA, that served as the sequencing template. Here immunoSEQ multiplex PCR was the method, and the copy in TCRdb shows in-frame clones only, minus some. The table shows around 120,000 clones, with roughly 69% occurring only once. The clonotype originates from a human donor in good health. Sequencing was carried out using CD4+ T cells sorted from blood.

CDR3 sequence reads: CASSLRQGGGNTIYF. The CDR3 DNA sequence: TGCGCCAGCAGCCTCCGACAGGGTGGAGGAAACACCATATATTTT. This chain connects TRBV4-1 to TRBJ1-3, with 7 bases fitting TRBD1. CDR3 size: 15 residues. V lost 4 bases to trimming and J lost 4 bases; unmatched junction nucleotides: 7. Germline V lookup: CDR1 MGHRA, CDR2 YSYEKL.